This TCR beta chain is drawn from a study of blood T cell repertoires in COVID-19. For the study at large: COVID-19 samples from acute and convalescent phases originated in the United States, Italy and Spain.

J gave up 5 bases and V 8 bases, and 13 bases lay outside the gene matches. Germline values: CDR1 SNHLY, CDR2 FYNNEI. This CDR3 comprises 15 residues. In the original processing: Using reference gene primer amplification, nucleated cell counts were estimated. The method was immunoSEQ multiplex PCR; TCRdb's version includes in-frame clones alone and lacks a portion of them. V and J calls and clone size follow that table, whereas D and trimming were derived from the DNA. The sample gives fewer than 95,000 clones, about 91% of which show up once; 0.47% is in the top ten. The receptor comes from a man between 60 and 75 years old with acute or convalescent COVID-19. The rearrangement joins TRBV2 to TRBJ2-7; 9 bases are a match to TRBD1. Sequencing was done on a sample of peripheral blood. DNA of the CDR3: TGTGCCAGCTCTGACCTTACAGGGGGCTTCGACGAGCAGTACTTC. Amino acid sequence: CASSDLTGGFDEQYF. Based on the CDR3 plus reference TRBV2 and TRBJ2-7, the full variable domain is EPEVTQTPSHQVTQMGQEVILRCVPISNHLYFYWYRQILGQKVEFLVSFYNNEISEKSEIFDDQFSVERPDGSNFTLKIRSTKLEDSAMYFCASSDLTGGFDEQYFGPGTRLTVT.